Listed here are 24 T cell receptor beta chains from one sample, sequenced in a study of T cells in localized non-small cell lung cancer. Assay used: immunoSEQ multiplex PCR; TCRdb lists only in-frame clones, some missing. The data hold about 19,000 clones, with roughly 84% observed a single time. The material sequenced was peripheral blood, taken before any cancer treatment. The receptors were gathered from a man aged 35 to 69 with stage I lung adenocarcinoma.

The chain recombines TRBV7-8 with TRBJ2-7; D is perhaps TRBD2 (6 bases). The V and J ends lost 4 bases and 7 bases respectively, with 17 bases between them. This CDR3 contains 14 residues. Per the germline V gene, CDR1 is SGHVS and CDR2 is FQNEAQ. CDR3 coding DNA: TGTGCCAGCAGCTCTCGCGGGGTCCCAGCGGAGCAGTACTTC. It yields the protein CASSSRGVPAEQYF.

This chain connects TRBV4-1 to TRBJ2-7; 8 positions agree with TRBD1. CDR3 length: 16 amino acids. V gave up 0 bases and J gave up 6 bases; unmatched junction bases: 10. Germline lookup yields CDR1 MGHRA and CDR2 YSYEKL. Here the CDR3 reads CASSQDLNRGYVEQYF. CDR3 bases: TGCGCCAGCAGCCAAGATTTGAACAGGGGGTACGTCGAGCAGTACTTC.

The chain carries TRBV11-1 and TRBJ2-3; 7 bases agree with TRBD2. With V trimmed by 5 bases and J by 0 bases, 5 bases remained unmatched. The CDR3 is 15 residues long. Looked up from germline, CDR1 is SGHAT and CDR2 is FQDESV (reference sequence). As DNA, the CDR3 is TGTGCCAGCAGCCCTAGCGGCCTCAGCACAGATACGCAGTATTTT. This gives the protein CASSPSGLSTDTQYF.

The V call is TRBV7-2, the J call TRBJ2-7, with D uncertain. The CDR3 is 13 amino acids. CDR1 SGHTA and CDR2 FQGNSA come from the germline V gene. Trimming removed 3 bases from V and 3 bases from J, with 9 bases in between. The CDR3 region is CASSFGEFYEQYF. The CDR3 DNA is TGTGCCAGCAGCTTCGGCGAGTTCTACGAGCAGTACTTC.

In its sample, this clone was seen once. The chain couples TRBV7-6 to TRBJ2-5; tentative D call: TRBD1 (5 bases). The ends were cut back, 3 bases at V and 1 base at J, with 12 bases in the middle. This CDR3 has 15 residues. Germline V CDR1 and CDR2: SGHVS, FNYEAQ. DNA of the CDR3: TGTGCCAGCAGCTTTGGCAGGGCGGCCCAAGAGACCCAGTACTTC. It yields the protein CASSFGRAAQETQYF.

The CDR3 is CASRPSGGSQETQYF. CDR3 nucleotides: TGTGCCAGCAGACCTAGCGGGGGTTCCCAAGAGACCCAGTACTTC. The chain joins TRBV6-5 to TRBJ2-5; 10 positions match TRBD2. J lost 1 base, V lost 6 bases, and 5 bases had no gene match. The CDR3 runs to 15 residues. Germline assignment: CDR1 MNHEY and CDR2 SVGAGI.

The chain couples TRBV7-9 to TRBJ2-5, with unresolved D. CDR3 length equals 11 residues. Germline loops: CDR1 SEHNR, CDR2 FQNEAQ (reference sequence). With 5 bases removed from V and 4 bases from J, the gap between germline ends came to 5 bases. CDR3: CASSPGETQYF. The DNA for the CDR3 is TGTGCCAGCAGCCCCGGAGAGACCCAGTACTTC.

The rearrangement links TRBV6-5 to TRBJ2-7; 8 nucleotides match TRBD1. The CDR3 contains 15 residues. After removal of 2 bases from V and 5 bases from J, the junction contained 8 bases not matched to a gene. The germline V gene has CDR1 MNHEY and CDR2 SVGAGI. As DNA, the CDR3 is TGTGCCAGCAGTTACGGAACAGGGGGAGTGAACGAGCAGTACTTC. Encoded protein: CASSYGTGGVNEQYF.

This chain connects TRBV7-9 to TRBJ2-5; 7 nucleotides line up with TRBD2. The CDR3 covers 16 residues. V shed 4 bases, J shed 1 base, and the junction held 9 bases outside the gene matches. Germline V gene data show CDR1 as SEHNR and CDR2 as FQNEAQ (reference sequence). CDR3 nucleotides: TGTGCCAGCAGCTCCTTGGGTCGGACTAGCCAAGAGACCCAGTACTTC. Protein sequence: CASSSLGRTSQETQYF.

The chain carries TRBV9 and TRBJ2-5; D unclear. The germline gives CDR1 SGDLS, CDR2 YYNGEE. The V end was cut by 10 bases, the J end by 5 bases, with 15 bases between. The CDR3 runs 12 residues. CDR3: CASSGLGETQYF. The CDR3 nucleotides read TGTGCCTCTTCCGGGCTGGGGGAGACCCAGTACTTC. Filled out from reference TRBV9 and TRBJ2-5, the complete variable domain reads DSGVTQTPKHLITATGQRVTLRCSPRSGDLSVYWYQQSLDQGLQFLIQYYNGEERAKGNILERFSAQQFPDLHSELNLSSLELGDSALYFCASSGLGETQYFGPGTRLLVL.

The chain links TRBV2 to TRBJ1-6; 10 bases align to TRBD1. Looked up from germline, CDR1 is SNHLY and CDR2 is FYNNEI. The CDR3 loop spans 14 amino acids. J gave up 7 bases and V 4 bases, and 1 base lay outside the gene matches. The CDR3 DNA follows: TGTGCCAGCAGTGCGGACAGGGGGAATTCACCCCTCCACTTT. This encodes CASSADRGNSPLHF.

The chain recombines TRBV5-4 with TRBJ1-2, with D perhaps TRBD1 (6 bases). The germline gives CDR1 SGHNT, CDR2 YYREEE (reference sequence). The CDR3 loop spans 15 amino acids. Deletions cut 3 bases from V and 2 bases from J, with 14 bases between. CDR3 residues: CASSWLAQGNYGYTF. DNA of the CDR3: TGTGCCAGCAGCTGGCTGGCACAGGGAAACTATGGCTACACCTTC.

The V gene is TRBV28, the J gene TRBJ2-7; 12 bases agree with TRBD2. The V gene end was trimmed by 5 bases and the J gene end by 4 bases; junction bases not matched to a gene: 3. In germline, CDR1 is MDHEN, CDR2 SYDVKM. CDR3 length equals 14 residues. The CDR3 loop is CASSPTSGRYEQYF. DNA for the CDR3: TGTGCCAGCAGTCCGACTAGCGGGAGATACGAGCAGTACTTC.

The chain uses TRBV2 and TRBJ2-5, with 11 positions matching TRBD2. Germline V lookup: CDR1 SNHLY, CDR2 FYNNEI. Unmatched junction bases numbered 5, after V lost 1 base and J lost 4 bases. The CDR3 loop spans 16 amino acids. The CDR3 spells CASSEEIAGGPETQYF. Here the CDR3 DNA reads TGTGCCAGCAGTGAAGAGATAGCGGGAGGGCCAGAGACCCAGTACTTC.

This clone was observed once. The CDR3 nucleotides are TGTGCCAGCAGTTACTCAGGTTCCGGCAGGCAATCACCCCTCCACTTT. Protein: CASSYSGSGRQSPLHF. V gene TRBV6-5 combines with J gene TRBJ1-6, with unresolved D. The V end was cut by 0 bases, the J end by 10 bases, with 16 bases between. CDR3 length: 16 residues. Germline loops: CDR1 MNHEY, CDR2 SVGAGI.

The chain joins TRBV4-1 to TRBJ1-5, with 7 bases identical to TRBD1. The CDR3 contains 19 residues. Germline-derived CDR1 and CDR2 are MGHRA and YSYEKL. Trimming took 1 base from V and 1 from J; bases not matched to a gene: 13. The CDR3 loop is CASSQVFAGGTASNQPQHF. The CDR3 DNA sequence: TGCGCCAGCAGCCAAGTCTTCGCAGGGGGGACGGCAAGCAATCAGCCCCAGCATTTT.

The chain links TRBV4-3 to TRBJ1-5; D possibly corresponds to TRBD1 (5 bases). Trimming took 5 bases from V and 0 from J, leaving 11 bases between them. The CDR3 is 15 amino acids. Germline CDR1 is LGHNA and CDR2 is YSLEER. The CDR3 coding sequence is TGCGCCAGCAGCTCAGACAGATATAGCAATCAGCCCCAGCATTTT. Encoded protein: CASSSDRYSNQPQHF.

The CDR3 DNA sequence: TGTGCCAGCAGCTTATACTCCTACGAGCAGTACTTC. It translates to CASSLYSYEQYF. The chain is built from TRBV7-2 and TRBJ2-7; unclear D gene. The CDR3 runs 12 residues. Trimming cost V 2 bases and J 0 bases, with 2 bases left between them. Germline lookup yields CDR1 SGHTA and CDR2 FQGNSA.

This chain joins TRBV10-3 and TRBJ2-5, with D unclear. Germline CDR1 and CDR2: ENHRY and SYGVKD. V lost 0 bases, J lost 1 base, and 9 bases lay in between. The CDR3 totals 15 residues. Here the CDR3 reads CAISESATSQETQYF. For the CDR3, the DNA is TGTGCCATCAGTGAGTCTGCTACAAGCCAAGAGACCCAGTACTTC.

The rearrangement links TRBV7-9 to TRBJ2-1, with 7 bases that match TRBD1. The CDR3 spans 16 residues. J lost 2 bases, V lost 7 bases, and 11 bases had no gene match. CDR1 is SEHNR, CDR2 FQNEAQ, per germline (reference sequence). The CDR3 spells CASTLFQGGAYNEQFF. Written as DNA, the CDR3 is TGTGCCAGCACCCTTTTCCAAGGGGGCGCCTACAATGAGCAGTTCTTC.

This chain connects TRBV4-3 to TRBJ2-1; D may be TRBD2 (6 bases). This CDR3 is built from 16 residues. Trimming took off 0 bases at V and 2 bases at J, with 11 bases between the two ends. Looked up from germline, CDR1 is LGHNA and CDR2 is YSLEER. As DNA, the CDR3 is TGCGCCAGCAGCCAAGACCGTCTAGCGCCCTACAATGAGCAGTTCTTC. Protein: CASSQDRLAPYNEQFF.

The chain has TRBV6-6 and TRBJ1-2; the match to TRBD1 covers 9 bases. V lost 6 bases, J lost 7 bases, and 9 bases stayed unmatched. Germline lookup yields CDR1 MNHNY and CDR2 SVGAGI (reference sequence). This CDR3 has 14 residues. The CDR3 region is CASSNTGGAFGYTF. Here the CDR3 DNA reads TGTGCCAGCAGCAATACAGGGGGCGCCTTTGGCTACACCTTC.

This chain links TRBV5-1 with TRBJ1-2; D gene unclear. V lost 3 bases and J 7 bases, leaving 22 bases between the germline ends. Germline lookup yields CDR1 SGHRS and CDR2 YFSETQ. The CDR3 is made up of 16 amino acids. CDR3 sequence (DNA): TGCGCCAGCAGCTCCGGGAAGTCGGGGTCGGTTGCTGGCTACACCTTC. This encodes CASSSGKSGSVAGYTF.

The rearrangement joins TRBV7-9 to TRBJ1-1; the D is unclear. V lost 4 bases to trimming and J lost 6 bases, with 12 bases between them. Per the germline V gene, CDR1 is SEHNR and CDR2 is FQNEAQ (reference sequence). The CDR3 has 13 residues. The CDR3 here is CASSSLTESEAFF. CDR3 in DNA: TGTGCCAGCAGCTCCTTGACGGAATCTGAAGCTTTCTTT.